This entry is about one T cell receptor (beta chain). Its target is unknown. This specimen comes from a study of cytomegalovirus exposure and HLA in healthy donors. General study points: In a later analysis, an Asian-associated ancestry cluster reportedly showed fewer N-insertions than the 666-donor mean. In vitro assays verified that a few CMV-associated chains recognized CMV antigens specifically. Despite most TCR sequences being rare, some public TCRs occurred in many donors.

The CDR3 runs 16 residues. CDR1 LNHDA and CDR2 SQIVND come from the germline V gene (reference sequence). The V end lost 7 bases, the J end lost 1 base, and 18 bases lay between the germline ends. The PCR used 60 Vbeta and 13 Jbeta primers. Profiling relied on immunoSEQ multiplex PCR, and the TCRdb table lists in-frame clones only, not all of them. The table has over 200,000 clones, 60% to 80% seen once. Sample: PBMCs. This clonotype was obtained from a male donor in good health and CMV-seronegative. The V call is TRBV19, the J call TRBJ2-3; possible D gene TRBD1, 6 bases. For the CDR3, the DNA is TGTGCCAGTAATAAACAGGGTATTTTTGGCACAGATACGCAGTATTTT. Translated, it gives CASNKQGIFGTDTQYF.